One TCR beta chain is described in this entry. These data originate in a study of T-cell reconstitution after alpha-beta-depleted transplantation in children. Germline CDR1 reads DFQATT; CDR2 reads SNEGSKA (reference sequence). J lost 4 bases, V lost 0 bases, and 6 bases had no gene match. The CDR3 is 15 amino acids. TCRbeta library preparation incorporated unique molecular identifiers. MiXCR, applied by TCRdb to the PCR reads, yields one record per CDR3 protein. The table has some 590,000 distinct CDR3 sequences, about 10% seen once. The sample here was PBMCs from the stem cell graft donor, taken from the stem cell graft. The source is a human donor who donated a stem cell graft to a child with acute myeloid leukemia. The rearrangement links TRBV20-1 to TRBJ2-1; 7 positions match TRBD2. CDR3 protein: CSARESRGRYNEQFF. For the CDR3, the DNA is TGCAGTGCTAGAGAATCGCGGGGGAGATACAATGAGCAGTTCTTC.